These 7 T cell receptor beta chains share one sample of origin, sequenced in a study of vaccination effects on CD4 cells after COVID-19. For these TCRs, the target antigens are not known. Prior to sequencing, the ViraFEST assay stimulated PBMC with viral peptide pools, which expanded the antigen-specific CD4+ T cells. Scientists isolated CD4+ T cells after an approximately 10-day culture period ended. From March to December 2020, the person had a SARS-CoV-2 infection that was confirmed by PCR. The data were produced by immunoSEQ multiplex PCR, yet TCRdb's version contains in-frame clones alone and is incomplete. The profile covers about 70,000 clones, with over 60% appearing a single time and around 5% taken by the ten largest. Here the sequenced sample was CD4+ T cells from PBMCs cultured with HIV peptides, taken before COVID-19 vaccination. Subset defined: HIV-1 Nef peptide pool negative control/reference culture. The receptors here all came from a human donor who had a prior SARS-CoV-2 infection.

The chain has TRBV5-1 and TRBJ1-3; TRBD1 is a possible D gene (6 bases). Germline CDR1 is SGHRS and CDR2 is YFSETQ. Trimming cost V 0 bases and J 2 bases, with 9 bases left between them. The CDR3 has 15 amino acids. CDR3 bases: TGCGCCAGCAGCTTGGCGGCAGGGGCTGGAAACACCATATATTTT. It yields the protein CASSLAAGAGNTIYF.

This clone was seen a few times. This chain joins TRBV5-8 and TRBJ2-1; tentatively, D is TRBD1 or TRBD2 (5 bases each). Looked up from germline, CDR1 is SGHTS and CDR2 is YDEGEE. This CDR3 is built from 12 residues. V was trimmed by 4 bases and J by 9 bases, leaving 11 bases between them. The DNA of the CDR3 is TGTGCCAGCAGCCGGGACCCCGCTGAGCAGTTCTTC. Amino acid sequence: CASSRDPAEQFF.

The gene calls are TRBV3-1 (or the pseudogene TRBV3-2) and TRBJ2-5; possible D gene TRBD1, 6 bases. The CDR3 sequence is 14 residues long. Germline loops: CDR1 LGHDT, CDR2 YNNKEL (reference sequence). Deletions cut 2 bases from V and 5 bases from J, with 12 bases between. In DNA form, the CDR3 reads TGTGCCAGCAGCCAACAACAGGGTTCCGAGACCCAGTACTTC. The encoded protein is CASSQQQGSETQYF.

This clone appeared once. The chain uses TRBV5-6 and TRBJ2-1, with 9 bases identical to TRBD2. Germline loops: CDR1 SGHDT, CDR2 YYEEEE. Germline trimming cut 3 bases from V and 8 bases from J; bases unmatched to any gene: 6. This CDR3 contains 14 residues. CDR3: CASSWRGLAYEQFF. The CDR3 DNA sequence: TGTGCCAGCAGCTGGAGGGGACTAGCTTATGAGCAGTTCTTC.

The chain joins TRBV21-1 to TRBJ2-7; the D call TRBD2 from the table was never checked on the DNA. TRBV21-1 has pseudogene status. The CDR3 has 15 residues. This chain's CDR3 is CASIRGTSGDYEQYF. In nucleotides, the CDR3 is TGTGCCAGCATCCGGGGGACTAGCGGGGACTACGAGCAGTACTTC.

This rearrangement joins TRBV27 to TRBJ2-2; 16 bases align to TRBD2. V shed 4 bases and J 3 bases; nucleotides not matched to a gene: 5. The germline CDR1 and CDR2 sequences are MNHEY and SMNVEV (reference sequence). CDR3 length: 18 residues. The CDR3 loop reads CASSSGLAGGWHTGELFF. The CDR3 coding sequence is TGTGCCAGCAGTTCGGGACTAGCGGGAGGGTGGCACACCGGGGAGCTGTTTTTT.

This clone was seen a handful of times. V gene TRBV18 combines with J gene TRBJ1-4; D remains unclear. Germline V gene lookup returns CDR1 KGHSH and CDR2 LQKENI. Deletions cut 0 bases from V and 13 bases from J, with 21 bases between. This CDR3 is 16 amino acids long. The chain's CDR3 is CASSPPSSGPRAGLFF. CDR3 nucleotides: TGTGCCAGCTCACCACCATCCAGCGGGCCCCGTGCGGGACTGTTTTTT.